The present T cell receptor (beta chain) was sequenced within a study of cytomegalovirus exposure and HLA in healthy donors. The CDR3 is made up of 13 amino acids. In germline, CDR1 is LGHNA, CDR2 YNFKEQ. V lost 5 bases and J 5 bases, leaving 10 bases between the germline ends. Measured with immunoSEQ multiplex PCR; TCRdb has only the in-frame clones, and not every one. The sample contains some 130,000 clones, around nine tenths of which appear only once. This clonotype originated in a young woman in good health and CMV-seropositive. The rearrangement joins TRBV4-2 to TRBJ1-5; possible D gene TRBD1, 5 bases. Source material: PBMCs. DNA for the CDR3: TGTGCCAGCAGCTTCCAGGGTGATCAGCCCCAGCATTTT. It is translated as CASSFQGDQPQHF.